The 32 T cell receptor beta chains below all came from one sample that was sequenced in a study of cytomegalovirus exposure and HLA in healthy donors. PCR amplification relied on 60 Vbeta primers (plus 13 Jbeta primers). Assay: immunoSEQ multiplex PCR; the TCRdb copy retains only in-frame clones and omits some. The profile shows under 150,000 clones, around three quarters of them singletons. Sequenced: PBMCs. These TCRs come from a woman in her thirties or forties in good health and CMV-seropositive.

The rearrangement uses TRBV27 and TRBJ2-1; 14 bases map to TRBD2. CDR3 length: 16 residues. With V trimmed by 7 bases and J by 4 bases, 6 bases remained unmatched. From germline, CDR1 is MNHEY and CDR2 SMNVEV (reference sequence). The CDR3 DNA is TGTGCCAGCAACCGACTAGCGGGAGGGCCATACAATGAGCAGTTCTTC. Amino acids: CASNRLAGGPYNEQFF.

The CDR3 region is CSVKGTSDTDTQYF. DNA for the CDR3: TGCAGCGTCAAAGGGACTAGCGACACAGATACGCAGTATTTT. The genes are TRBV29-1 and TRBJ2-3; TRBD2 matches 10 bases. V was clipped by 6 bases and J by 2 bases; unmatched bases: 5. This CDR3 spans 14 amino acids. CDR1 SQVTM and CDR2 ANQGSEA come from the germline V gene.

This clone has just one count. The rearrangement links TRBV11-3 to TRBJ2-7; a weak D match, TRBD1 (6 bases). Germline CDR1 SGHNT, CDR2 YENEEA. V dropped 5 bases and J dropped 3 bases, with 17 bases sitting between them. CDR3 size: 15 residues. The CDR3 sequence: CASSPTPAGDYEQYF. Written as DNA, the CDR3 is TGTGCCAGCAGCCCTACTCCCGCAGGGGACTACGAGCAGTACTTC.

The chain recombines TRBV27 with TRBJ2-7, with D maybe TRBD2 (6 bases). CDR1 MNHEY and CDR2 SMNVEV come from the germline V gene (reference sequence). The CDR3 loop spans 15 amino acids. V gave up 7 bases and J gave up 0 bases, with 16 bases separating them. CDR3: CASKDGGSGSYEQYF. CDR3 nucleotide sequence: TGTGCCAGCAAAGATGGGGGGTCAGGCTCCTACGAGCAGTACTTC.

The V and J genes are TRBV5-6 and TRBJ2-1; 11 positions agree with TRBD2. V trimming: 5 bases; J trimming: 5 bases; junction bases outside the gene matches: 9. CDR1 is SGHDT, CDR2 YYEEEE, per germline. The CDR3 length is 16 residues. For the CDR3, the DNA is TGTGCCAGCAGTTCTCTTGGGACTAGCGGAGACAATGAGCAGTTCTTC. Protein: CASSSLGTSGDNEQFF.

The DNA of the CDR3 is TGTGCCAGCAGCGGTAGACAGAACACTGAAGCTTTCTTT. Translation gives CASSGRQNTEAFF. The V gene is TRBV6-1, the J gene TRBJ1-1; D not resolved. Germline V gene lookup returns CDR1 MNHNS and CDR2 SASEGT. Trimming left V 6 bases short and J 1 base short, with 9 bases between. This CDR3 region has 13 residues.

The chain combines TRBV13 with TRBJ2-3; 12 bases map to TRBD2. Trimming at V came to 0 bases and at J to 6 bases, leaving 4 bases not matched to a gene. Germline CDR1 and CDR2: PRHDT and FYEKMQ (reference sequence). The CDR3 totals 16 residues. The CDR3 here is CASSLGTSGSPDTQYF. The DNA of the CDR3 is TGTGCCAGCAGCTTAGGGACTAGCGGGAGTCCCGATACGCAGTATTTT.

This sequence joins TRBV7-8 and TRBJ2-1; 11 nucleotides match TRBD2. This CDR3 is 16 amino acids long. Germline V gives CDR1 SGHVS, CDR2 FQNEAQ. V shed 5 bases and J 1 base; nucleotides not matched to a gene: 4. CDR3 coding DNA: TGTGCCAGCAGCCTGATAGCGGGAGGGTCCTACAATGAGCAGTTCTTC. Protein product: CASSLIAGGSYNEQFF.

J is TRBJ2-7 and V is TRBV28; D possibly corresponds to TRBD2 (5 bases). The CDR3 runs 12 residues. The V gene's germline CDR1 is MDHEN and CDR2 SYDVKM. The V gene lost 5 bases and the J gene lost 7 bases, with 12 bases spanning the gap. CDR3 coding DNA: TGTGCCAGCAGTCCGACGACGGGAGAGCAGTACTTC. Amino acids: CASSPTTGEQYF.

The V and J genes are TRBV14 and TRBJ2-1, with a possible D match to TRBD2 (6 bases). The V gene lost 4 bases and the J gene lost 8 bases, with 12 bases spanning the gap. Germline V gives CDR1 SGHDN, CDR2 FVKESK. The CDR3 loop spans 13 amino acids. The CDR3 here is CASSPGLSDEQFF. The CDR3 nucleotides are TGTGCCAGCAGCCCGGGACTGTCGGATGAGCAGTTCTTC.

This clone showed up just a few times. The chain has TRBV12-5 and TRBJ2-2; 9 bases align to TRBD2. This CDR3 is 17 amino acids long. J gave up 2 bases and V 5 bases, and 9 bases lay outside the gene matches. The germline V gene encodes CDR1 LGHNT and CDR2 FRNRAP. CDR3 DNA: TGTGCTAGTGGTCCTCCTTCTAGCGGGGCTAACACCGGGGAGCTGTTTTTT. Encoded protein: CASGPPSSGANTGELFF. The full variable domain, with the rest looked up from reference TRBV12-5 and TRBJ2-2, is DARVTQTPRHKVTEMGQEVTMRCQPILGHNTVFWYRQTMMQGLELLAYFRNRAPLDDSGMPKDRFSAEMPDATLATLKIQPSEPRDSAVYFCASGPPSSGANTGELFFGEGSRLTVL.

The chain carries TRBV9 and TRBJ2-1; the D gene is possibly TRBD2 (6 bases). The germline V gene encodes CDR1 SGDLS and CDR2 YYNGEE. V dropped 3 bases and J dropped 7 bases, with 17 bases sitting between them. This CDR3 comprises 15 residues. CDR3 nucleotide sequence: TGTGCCAGCAGCGCCCCGAGGGACTCCCGGAATGAGCAGTTCTTC. This sequence encodes CASSAPRDSRNEQFF. Complete variable domain (other parts from reference TRBV9 and TRBJ2-1): DSGVTQTPKHLITATGQRVTLRCSPRSGDLSVYWYQQSLDQGLQFLIQYYNGEERAKGNILERFSAQQFPDLHSELNLSSLELGDSALYFCASSAPRDSRNEQFFGPGTRLTVL.

This chain joins TRBV28 and TRBJ1-2, with 11 bases matching TRBD1. Germline V gene data show CDR1 as MDHEN and CDR2 as SYDVKM. This CDR3 comprises 15 residues. After removal of 5 bases from V and 8 bases from J, the junction contained 10 bases not matched to a gene. CDR3 sequence: CASSPHRTGGGGYTF. CDR3 bases: TGTGCCAGCAGTCCTCACCGGACAGGGGGCGGGGGCTACACCTTC.

The table lists this clone with a few counts. One junction end disagrees with the germline gene, perhaps due to a read error. This chain joins TRBV7-9 and TRBJ2-5; 16 nucleotides line up with TRBD2. Germline CDR1 reads SEHNR; CDR2 reads FQNEAQ (reference sequence). The CDR3 length is 15 residues. CDR3 residues: CSSSSGLAGGETQYF. The CDR3 nucleotides are TGTTCCAGCAGCTCGGGACTAGCGGGGGGGGAGACCCAGTACTTC.

Only a few counts were recorded for this clone. CDR3 sequence (DNA): TGTGCCAGCAGCCTGTTAGCGGGAGGGCCCTACGAGCAGTACTTC. Amino acid sequence: CASSLLAGGPYEQYF. The chain has TRBV5-6 and TRBJ2-7; 11 nucleotides agree with TRBD2. This CDR3 comprises 15 residues. The J segment lost 2 bases and the V segment lost 4 bases, leaving 5 bases of the junction unmatched. The germline gives CDR1 SGHDT, CDR2 YYEEEE.

This clone was counted between two and nine times. The rearrangement links TRBV6-5 to TRBJ1-3; 8 bases agree with TRBD1. J was trimmed by 8 bases and V by 5 bases; bases with no gene match: 11. The length of the CDR3 is 15 residues. Germline CDR1 MNHEY, CDR2 SVGAGI. CDR3 bases: TGTGCCAGCAGTGGAGGAACGGACAGGGCCCACACCATATATTTT. This encodes CASSGGTDRAHTIYF.

The genes are TRBV7-8 and TRBJ2-1; D gene unclear. The CDR3 loop spans 13 amino acids. Germline CDR1 reads SGHVS; CDR2 reads FQNEAQ. The V end was cut by 3 bases, the J end by 1 base, with 4 bases between. The CDR3 region has the DNA TGTGCCAGCAGCTTCAGATCCTACAATGAGCAGTTCTTC. Translated: CASSFRSYNEQFF.

This clone was counted once. The junction and the germline gene differ at one end; a read error may be behind it. The chain carries TRBV7-7 and TRBJ2-1, with 9 bases lining up with TRBD2. The CDR3 extends over 15 amino acids. Per germline, CDR1 SSHAT and CDR2 FNYEAQ (reference sequence). The CDR3 sequence is CASSSGTSQTNEQFF. In nucleotides, the CDR3 is TGTGCTAGCAGCAGCGGGACTAGCCAAACCAATGAGCAGTTCTTC.

The rearrangement links TRBV7-9 to TRBJ2-2; TRBD2 agrees at 14 bases. Germline V gene lookup returns CDR1 SEHNR and CDR2 FQNEAQ (reference sequence). V trimming: 5 bases; J trimming: 7 bases; junction bases outside the gene matches: 6. The CDR3 is 16 residues long. The CDR3 spells CASSMGTSGSHGELFF. The CDR3 DNA follows: TGTGCCAGCAGCATGGGGACTAGCGGGAGTCACGGGGAGCTGTTTTTT.

The genes are TRBV7-2 and TRBJ1-2; 7 positions match TRBD1. Germline V CDR1 and CDR2: SGHTA, FQGNSA. V dropped 4 bases and J dropped 8; count of bases not matched to a gene: 16. The CDR3 is 16 residues long. The CDR3 DNA sequence: TGTGCCAGCAGCTCTAGTCACAGGGGCTACAATTTAGGCTACACCTTC. Translation: CASSSSHRGYNLGYTF.

The rearrangement uses TRBV28 and TRBJ2-7; the match to TRBD1 covers 7 bases. This CDR3 spans 15 amino acids. Germline CDR1 MDHEN, CDR2 SYDVKM. Trimming cost V 8 bases and J 0 bases; bases outside gene matches: 10. The CDR3 region is CASYNNRGLSYEQYF. Written as DNA, the CDR3 is TGTGCCAGCTATAATAACAGGGGCCTCTCCTACGAGCAGTACTTC.

The rearrangement uses TRBV28 and TRBJ2-1; 13 nucleotides align to TRBD2. Losses at the gene ends were 5 bases for V and 6 bases for J; bases not matched to a gene: 7. The CDR3 is 16 amino acids. CDR1 and CDR2 from the germline V gene are MDHEN and SYDVKM. The CDR3 sequence is CASSPTGLAGANEQFF. Written as DNA, the CDR3 is TGTGCCAGCAGTCCAACTGGACTAGCGGGGGCCAATGAGCAGTTCTTC.

The chain employs TRBV7-2 and TRBJ2-7; D is perhaps TRBD1 (6 bases). V was clipped by 0 bases and J by 6 bases, with 15 bases between them. Germline V gene sequence: CDR1 SGHTA, CDR2 FQGNSA. This CDR3 contains 15 residues. CDR3 amino acids: CASSLAQRLGGEQYF. The DNA of the CDR3 is TGTGCCAGCAGCTTAGCCCAGCGCCTAGGGGGCGAGCAGTACTTC.

The chain combines TRBV29-1 with TRBJ2-5, with D possibly TRBD2 on 5 matching bases. Germline assignment: CDR1 SQVTM and CDR2 ANQGSEA. This CDR3 contains 18 residues. V lost 1 base, J lost 5 bases, and 26 bases lay in between. The CDR3 region is CSVEAPLTIRGMVETQYF. CDR3 nucleotides: TGCAGCGTTGAAGCACCACTTACCATACGAGGGATGGTGGAGACCCAGTACTTC.

This chain uses TRBV5-1 with TRBJ2-3; TRBD1 matches at 7 bases. J lost 3 bases, V lost 1 base, and 8 bases had no gene match. The V gene's germline CDR1 is SGHRS and CDR2 YFSETQ. CDR3 length: 16 amino acids. The CDR3 DNA reads TGCGCCAGCAGCTTGCAGACAGGGAGTAGGACAGATACGCAGTATTTT. Protein sequence: CASSLQTGSRTDTQYF.

This clone was counted only a few times. The rearrangement joins TRBV18 to TRBJ2-7; 10 bases are shared with TRBD1. This CDR3 is 14 amino acids long. Germline trimming cut 6 bases from V and 2 bases from J; bases unmatched to any gene: 4. Germline CDR1 KGHSH, CDR2 LQKENI. CDR3 in amino acids: CASSPGQGAYEQYF. The DNA for the CDR3 is TGTGCCAGCTCCCCAGGACAGGGGGCCTACGAGCAGTACTTC.

The chain joins TRBV6-5 to TRBJ1-2; possibly TRBD1 for D (5 bases). This CDR3 contains 13 residues. V shed 4 bases and J shed 8 bases, with 14 bases lying between them. Germline CDR1 and CDR2: MNHEY and SVGAGI. In nucleotides, the CDR3 is TGTGCCAGCAGTTGGGGCAGGGAGGGCGGCTACACCTTC. As protein: CASSWGREGGYTF.

The rearrangement joins TRBV7-8 to TRBJ1-4; 9 bases fit TRBD1. Trimming cost V 3 bases and J 6 bases; bases outside gene matches: 5. Germline assignment: CDR1 SGHVS and CDR2 FQNEAQ. The CDR3 covers 15 residues. The CDR3, as DNA: TGTGCCAGCAGCTTGGCTACAGGGGGCCATGAAAAACTGTTTTTT. This sequence encodes CASSLATGGHEKLFF. Drawing the rest from reference TRBV7-8 and TRBJ1-4, the complete variable domain is GAGVSQSPRYKVAKRGQDVALRCDPISGHVSLFWYQQALGQGPEFLTYFQNEAQLDKSGLPSDRFFAERPEGSVSTLKIQRTQQEDSAVYLCASSLATGGHEKLFFGSGTQLSVL.

The count of this clone is one. The rearrangement links TRBV19 to TRBJ2-5; perhaps TRBD2 as D (6 bases). This CDR3 contains 11 residues. Trimming took off 5 bases at V and 5 bases at J, with 6 bases between the two ends. From germline, CDR1 is LNHDA and CDR2 SQIVND (reference sequence). The CDR3: CASSRGETQYF. CDR3 nucleotide sequence: TGTGCCAGTAGTCGGGGGGAGACCCAGTACTTC.

This chain uses TRBV5-5 with TRBJ2-1; 8 bases agree with TRBD1. V shed 4 bases, J shed 2 bases, and the junction held 8 bases outside the gene matches. This CDR3 comprises 16 residues. The V gene's germline CDR1 is SGHKS and CDR2 YYEKEE (reference sequence). The CDR3 sequence is CASSPPGTGPYNEQFF. In DNA, the CDR3 is TGTGCCAGCAGCCCCCCCGGGACAGGCCCCTACAATGAGCAGTTCTTC.

This clone has only a few counts. V usage is TRBV4-2 and J usage is TRBJ1-5; TRBD1 matches 7 bases. Per the germline V gene, CDR1 is LGHNA and CDR2 is YNFKEQ. V lost 4 bases, J lost 2 bases, and 2 bases stayed unmatched. The CDR3 is 14 amino acids. The CDR3 DNA follows: TGTGCCAGCAGCCTCGACAGGGGCAATCAGCCCCAGCATTTT. This sequence encodes CASSLDRGNQPQHF.

The DNA of the CDR3 is TGTGCCAGCAGCTCGGACAGGGCGGTCCAAGAGACCCAGTACTTC. Protein sequence: CASSSDRAVQETQYF. This chain connects TRBV6-5 to TRBJ2-5, with 8 nucleotides matching TRBD1. Germline CDR1 MNHEY, CDR2 SVGAGI. V shed 6 bases and J 1 base; nucleotides not matched to a gene: 7. CDR3 length: 15 amino acids.